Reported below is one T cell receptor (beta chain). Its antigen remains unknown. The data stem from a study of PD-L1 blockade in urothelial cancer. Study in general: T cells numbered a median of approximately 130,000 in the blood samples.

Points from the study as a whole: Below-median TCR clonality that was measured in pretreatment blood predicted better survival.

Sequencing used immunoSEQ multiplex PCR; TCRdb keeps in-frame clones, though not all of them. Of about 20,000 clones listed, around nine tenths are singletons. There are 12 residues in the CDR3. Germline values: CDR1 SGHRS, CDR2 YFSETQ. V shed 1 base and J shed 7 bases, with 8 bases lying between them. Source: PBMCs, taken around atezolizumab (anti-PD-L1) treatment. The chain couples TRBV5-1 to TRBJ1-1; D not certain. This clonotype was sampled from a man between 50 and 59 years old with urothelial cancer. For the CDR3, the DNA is TGCGCCAGCAGCTTGTTCGGAGGTGAAGCTTTCTTT. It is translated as CASSLFGGEAFF.